Each of the 28 T cell receptor beta chains below was sequenced from the same sample in a study of blood T cell repertoires in COVID-19. Clones were read by immunoSEQ multiplex PCR, and TCRdb kept only the in-frame ones, dropping some. The table includes 300,000 to 350,000 clones, around 89% detected once. The sequenced material came from PBMCs or T cells enriched from blood (not recorded which). These receptor sequences come from a woman aged 18-35 years with acute COVID-19.

In this sample, this clone turned up a few times. The chain joins TRBV18 to TRBJ1-2; 10 nucleotides align to TRBD1. The CDR3 length is 13 residues. Trimming took 8 bases from V and 3 from J; bases not matched to a gene: 3. Germline V gives CDR1 KGHSH, CDR2 LQKENI. CDR3 region: CASGTGEYYGYTF. Written as DNA, the CDR3 is TGTGCCAGCGGGACAGGGGAGTACTATGGCTACACCTTC.

This rearrangement joins TRBV19 to TRBJ2-5; D is uncertain. The germline gives CDR1 LNHDA, CDR2 SQIVND (reference sequence). The V end lost 5 bases, the J end lost 3 bases, and 10 bases lay between the germline ends. The CDR3 length is 13 residues. The CDR3 sequence: CASSSSAEETQYF. DNA for the CDR3: TGTGCCAGTAGTTCCAGCGCCGAAGAGACCCAGTACTTC.

The gene calls are TRBV10-2 and TRBJ1-3, with 8 bases matching TRBD1. V shed 6 bases, J shed 6 bases, and the junction held 1 base outside the gene matches. CDR1 and CDR2 from the germline V gene are WSHSY and SAAADI. The CDR3 is made up of 12 amino acids. CDR3 nucleotide sequence: TGCGCCAGCAGGACAGGGGAAAACACCATATATTTT. Translated: CASRTGENTIYF.

This rearrangement joins TRBV11-2 to TRBJ2-1, with TRBD2 matching 14 bases. CDR3 size: 15 residues. Germline CDR1 reads SGHAT; CDR2 reads FQNNGV. Trimming removed 4 bases from V and 9 bases from J; junction bases left unmatched: 5. Here the CDR3 DNA reads TGTGCCAGCAGCTGGGGACTAGCGGGAGTCGCTGAGCAGTTCTTC. This encodes CASSWGLAGVAEQFF.

J is TRBJ1-2 and V is TRBV27, with no clear D. The CDR3 has 15 residues. V lost 6 bases and J 4 bases, leaving 18 bases between the germline ends. Germline lookup yields CDR1 MNHEY and CDR2 SMNVEV (reference sequence). CDR3 nucleotides: TGTGCCAGCAGCTTCGGTCGGGAAGGTATCTATGGCTACACCTTC. Protein: CASSFGREGIYGYTF.

The V call is TRBV27, the J call TRBJ1-1; possible D gene TRBD1, 5 bases. Per germline, CDR1 MNHEY and CDR2 SMNVEV (reference sequence). There are 14 residues in the CDR3. Trimming took 2 bases from V and 1 from J, leaving 8 bases between them. This CDR3 is CASSLVTENTEAFF. As DNA, the CDR3 is TGTGCCAGCAGTTTAGTGACAGAGAACACTGAAGCTTTCTTT.

The chain is built from TRBV5-4 and TRBJ2-3; D possibly corresponds to TRBD1 (5 bases). Germline V gives CDR1 SGHNT, CDR2 YYREEE (reference sequence). V lost 0 bases to trimming and J lost 6 bases, with 11 bases between them. The CDR3 extends over 14 amino acids. This CDR3 is CASSLESGSDTQYF. The CDR3 bases are TGTGCCAGCAGCTTGGAGTCAGGGTCGGATACGCAGTATTTT.

This chain links TRBV28 with TRBJ1-6, with D unresolved. The length of the CDR3 is 12 residues. Trimming took 8 bases from V and 6 from J, leaving 8 bases between them. The germline CDR1 and CDR2 sequences are MDHEN and SYDVKM. The DNA of the CDR3 is TGTGCCAGCCTGACGGGTAATTCACCCCTCCACTTT. Its translation is CASLTGNSPLHF.

J is TRBJ1-2 and V is TRBV9, with D perhaps TRBD1 (5 bases). This CDR3 contains 15 residues. V was clipped by 4 bases and J by 5 bases, with 18 bases between them. The germline V gene has CDR1 SGDLS and CDR2 YYNGEE. The CDR3 spells CASSPQADRWYGYTF. CDR3 coding DNA: TGTGCCAGCAGCCCCCAGGCAGACAGATGGTATGGCTACACCTTC.

The chain has TRBV6-4 and TRBJ1-3; D not certain. The CDR3 has 13 residues. V lost 8 bases and J lost 2, with 10 bases in between. Germline V gene lookup returns CDR1 MRHNA and CDR2 SNTAGT. CDR3 loop: CASAREAGNTIYF. In nucleotides, the CDR3 is TGTGCCAGCGCACGGGAAGCTGGAAACACCATATATTTT.

The CDR3 sequence is CSVEEAGGYEQYF. Written as DNA, the CDR3 is TGCAGCGTTGAAGAGGCGGGAGGCTACGAGCAGTACTTC. This chain links TRBV29-1 with TRBJ2-7, with 8 bases that match TRBD2. The J segment lost 3 bases and the V segment lost 0 bases, leaving 1 base of the junction unmatched. The CDR3 extends over 13 amino acids. Germline V gene data show CDR1 as SQVTM and CDR2 as ANQGSEA.

The chain employs TRBV27 and TRBJ2-1; D gene uncertain. The CDR3 extends over 14 amino acids. V gave up 3 bases and J gave up 4 bases, with 10 bases separating them. Per the germline V gene, CDR1 is MNHEY and CDR2 is SMNVEV (reference sequence). CDR3: CASSFPPTYNEQFF. The DNA of the CDR3 is TGTGCCAGCAGTTTCCCTCCGACTTACAATGAGCAGTTCTTC.

The chain links TRBV6-5 to TRBJ1-2; TRBD1 is a possible D gene (6 bases). Germline V gives CDR1 MNHEY, CDR2 SVGAGI. The V end was cut by 6 bases, the J end by 5 bases, with 16 bases between. There are 14 residues in the CDR3. CDR3 nucleotide sequence: TGTGCCAGCAGGACACGACAGGAGGCTTATGGCTACACCTTC. It specifies CASRTRQEAYGYTF.

The chain uses TRBV18 and TRBJ2-1; D possibly corresponds to TRBD1 (5 bases). Germline V lookup: CDR1 KGHSH, CDR2 LQKENI. Trimming took 1 base from V and 0 from J, leaving 10 bases between them. This CDR3 is 16 amino acids long. CDR3 bases: TGTGCCAGCTCACCACAGACAGTGAGCTCCTACAATGAGCAGTTCTTC. Its protein product is CASSPQTVSSYNEQFF. Full variable domain (missing parts from reference TRBV18 and TRBJ2-1): NAGVMQNPRHLVRRRGQEARLRCSPMKGHSHVYWYRQLPEEGLKFMVYLQKENIIDESGMPKERFSAEFPKEGPSILRIQQVVRGDSAAYFCASSPQTVSSYNEQFFGPGTRLTVL.

This chain connects TRBV11-3 to TRBJ2-1, with TRBD1 as a possible D gene (6 bases). The CDR3 extends over 16 amino acids. Germline V gene sequence: CDR1 SGHNT, CDR2 YENEEA. With 5 bases removed from V and 6 bases from J, the gap between germline ends came to 20 bases. DNA for the CDR3: TGTGCCAGCAGCCCTCCGGGACACCAGCAGGGCAATGAGCAGTTCTTC. It is translated as CASSPPGHQQGNEQFF.

The rearrangement links TRBV18 to TRBJ2-7; 7 bases fit TRBD1. This CDR3 is 15 amino acids long. Germline V gene lookup returns CDR1 KGHSH and CDR2 LQKENI. V was clipped by 0 bases and J by 2 bases; unmatched bases: 4. The CDR3 DNA follows: TGTGCCAGCTCACCACCTACCACAGGGGCCTACGAGCAGTACTTC. Amino acids: CASSPPTTGAYEQYF.

The chain combines TRBV9 with TRBJ1-2; D ambiguous. The CDR3 extends over 12 amino acids. Germline values: CDR1 SGDLS, CDR2 YYNGEE. Trimming removed 7 bases from V and 2 bases from J, with 9 bases in between. CDR3 residues: CASWSQNYGYTF. Here the CDR3 DNA reads TGTGCCAGCTGGAGTCAGAACTATGGCTACACCTTC.

The CDR3 region is CASTIWDRGLNSPLHF. CDR3 bases: TGTGCCAGCACCATTTGGGACAGGGGGCTCAATTCACCCCTCCACTTT. The chain combines TRBV5-6 with TRBJ1-6; 12 nucleotides agree with TRBD1. The CDR3 contains 16 residues. The V and J ends lost 6 bases and 7 bases, in that order; junction bases with no gene match: 8. Germline CDR1 and CDR2: SGHDT and YYEEEE. Combining the CDR3 with reference TRBV5-6 and TRBJ1-6 gives the whole variable domain DAGVTQSPTHLIKTRGQQVTLRCSPKSGHDTVSWYQQALGQGPQFIFQYYEEEERQRGNFPDRFSGHQFPNYSSELNVNALLLGDSALYLCASTIWDRGLNSPLHFGNGTRLTVT.

V usage is TRBV12-3 or TRBV12-4 and J usage is TRBJ1-1; 8 positions match TRBD1. The J segment lost 3 bases and the V segment lost 6 bases, leaving 0 bases of the junction unmatched. The length of the CDR3 is 12 residues. CDR3: CASRDRDTEAFF. The CDR3 nucleotides read TGTGCCAGCAGGGACAGGGACACTGAAGCTTTCTTT.

The chain joins TRBV9 to TRBJ1-3; 7 bases map to TRBD1. CDR1 is SGDLS and CDR2 is YYNGEE in the germline V gene. This CDR3 region has 15 residues. Trimming took 0 bases from V and 3 from J; bases not matched to a gene: 3. The CDR3 loop reads CASSVGQGFGNTIYF. The DNA for the CDR3 is TGTGCCAGCAGCGTAGGACAGGGCTTTGGAAACACCATATATTTT.

The genes are TRBV5-5 and TRBJ1-2, with D tentatively TRBD1 (5 bases). CDR1 and CDR2 from the germline V gene are SGHKS and YYEKEE (reference sequence). This CDR3 region has 16 residues. The V end was cut by 4 bases, the J end by 3 bases, with 19 bases between. As DNA, the CDR3 is TGTGCCAGCAGCCCGGACCCTACAGGCCCAGACTATGGCTACACCTTC. Encoded protein: CASSPDPTGPDYGYTF.

V is TRBV27 and J is TRBJ1-5, with a possible D match to TRBD1 (6 bases). V lost 2 bases to trimming and J lost 4 bases, with 9 bases between them. This CDR3 comprises 14 residues. The germline gives CDR1 MNHEY, CDR2 SMNVEV (reference sequence). CDR3 DNA sequence: TGTGCCAGCAGTTTAACAGGGCTAAATCAGCCCCAGCATTTT. This translates into CASSLTGLNQPQHF.

This sequence joins TRBV5-1 and TRBJ2-3, with TRBD2 identical over 16 bases. V gave up 3 bases and J gave up 0 bases; unmatched junction bases: 1. The germline V gene encodes CDR1 SGHRS and CDR2 YFSETQ. The CDR3 runs to 17 residues. The CDR3 loop is CASSWGLAGGSTDTQYF. In nucleotides, the CDR3 is TGCGCCAGCAGCTGGGGACTAGCGGGAGGGAGCACAGATACGCAGTATTTT. The full variable domain, completed using reference TRBV5-1 and TRBJ2-3, is KAGVTQTPRYLIKTRGQQVTLSCSPISGHRSVSWYQQTPGQGLQFLFEYFSETQRNKGNFPGRFSGRQFSNSRSEMNVSTLELGDSALYLCASSWGLAGGSTDTQYFGPGTRLTVL.

This clone was counted only a few times. The V and J genes are TRBV2 and TRBJ2-7, with D unclear. CDR1 and CDR2 (germline): SNHLY, FYNNEI. Between the trimmed V and J ends, which lost 4 bases and 3 bases, there was a span of 7 bases. This CDR3 region has 12 residues. In nucleotides, the CDR3 is TGTGCCAGCAGTGTAGCCGTCTACGAGCAGTACTTC. Translated: CASSVAVYEQYF.

The chain carries TRBV6-1 and TRBJ2-7; D is perhaps TRBD1 (5 bases). Trimming pared 3 bases from V and 2 bases from J, leaving 14 bases between. Germline V lookup: CDR1 MNHNS, CDR2 SASEGT. This CDR3 spans 15 amino acids. In nucleotides, the CDR3 is TGTGCCAGCAGTGACGTACAGGTTCTAGCCTACGAGCAGTACTTC. Amino acid sequence: CASSDVQVLAYEQYF.

This clone was counted once. The J gene is TRBJ2-2, the V gene TRBV28; D is ambiguous. CDR3 length equals 16 residues. Germline CDR1 and CDR2: MDHEN and SYDVKM. Trimming pared 3 bases from V and 1 base from J, leaving 12 bases between. As DNA, the CDR3 is TGTGCCAGCAGTTTTATAGTACAGAAGAACACCGGGGAGCTGTTTTTT. It encodes CASSFIVQKNTGELFF.

J is TRBJ1-2 and V is TRBV12-2; TRBD1, the D gene given by the table, was not confirmed from the DNA. TRBV12-2 is a pseudogene locus. The CDR3 contains 15 residues. This CDR3 reads CASRTSGQGLYGYTF. CDR3 in DNA: TGTGCAAGTCGCACGTCGGGACAGGGGCTTTATGGCTACACCTTC.

This clone came up once. The V call is TRBV11-2, the J call TRBJ2-5; D is perhaps TRBD1 (5 bases). V was trimmed by 7 bases and J by 5 bases, leaving 14 bases between them. Germline lookup yields CDR1 SGHAT and CDR2 FQNNGV. CDR3 size: 13 residues. In DNA form, the CDR3 reads TGTGCCAGCACGCCGACAGTTTCTGAGACCCAGTACTTC. It yields the protein CASTPTVSETQYF.